The source of this T cell receptor (beta chain) is a study of regulatory T cells in long-lasting Graves disease. Stated time point: newly diagnosed GD, antithyroid drugs for less than 3 months. Isolated PBMC RNA provided the starting material for the TCR library. Both iRepertoire HTBI primers and Arm-PCR of CDR3 regions were used to build the TCR beta libraries. Each CDR3 protein gets one entry after TCRdb re-called the multiplex PCR reads with MiXCR. Of 350,000 to 550,000 distinct CDR3 sequences in the sample, 14% were seen once. Per germline, CDR1 SGHRS and CDR2 YFSETQ. CDR3 length: 16 residues. Trimming cost V 1 base and J 8 bases; bases outside gene matches: 5. The table lists this clonotype with a few counts. This sample also appeared in a second study, on T cells in Graves' hyperthyroidism and ophthalmopathy. That paper adds: The study excluded patients with uncontrolled infection, other autoimmune disease, pregnancy or lactation.

The J gene is TRBJ2-1, the V gene TRBV5-1; 14 nucleotides match TRBD2. The clonotype originates from a woman in her fifties or sixties with Graves disease. The sequencing here drew on peripheral blood mononuclear cells (PBMCs), taken at new diagnosis, from a patient treated with antithyroid drugs. The chain's CDR3 is CASSLPGLAGVHEQFF. The CDR3, as DNA: TGCGCCAGCAGCTTGCCGGGACTAGCGGGAGTTCATGAGCAGTTCTTC.